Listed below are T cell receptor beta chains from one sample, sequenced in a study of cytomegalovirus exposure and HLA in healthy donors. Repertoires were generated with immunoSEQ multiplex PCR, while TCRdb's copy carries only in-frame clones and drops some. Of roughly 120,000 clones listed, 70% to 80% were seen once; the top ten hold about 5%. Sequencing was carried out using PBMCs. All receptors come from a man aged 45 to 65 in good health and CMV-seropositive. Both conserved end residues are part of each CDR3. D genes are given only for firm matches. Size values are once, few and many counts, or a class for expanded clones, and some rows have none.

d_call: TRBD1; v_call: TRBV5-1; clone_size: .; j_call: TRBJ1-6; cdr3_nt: TGCGCCAGCAGCCCAGAGACAGGGAGGAATTCACCCCTCCACTTT; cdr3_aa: CASSPETGRNSPLHF
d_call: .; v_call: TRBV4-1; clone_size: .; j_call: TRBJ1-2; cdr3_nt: TGCGCCAGCAGCCAAAACAGTGGATCTTACTATGGCTACACCTTC; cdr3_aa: CASSQNSGSYYGYTF
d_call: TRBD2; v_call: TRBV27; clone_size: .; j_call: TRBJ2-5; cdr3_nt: TGTGCCAGCAGTTTATACGCGGGAGCGAGAGAGACCCAGTACTTC; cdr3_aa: CASSLYAGARETQYF
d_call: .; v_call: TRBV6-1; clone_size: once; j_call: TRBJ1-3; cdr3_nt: TGTGCCAGCAGTGCCCCTACAGGGAACACCATATATTTT; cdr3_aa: CASSAPTGNTIYF
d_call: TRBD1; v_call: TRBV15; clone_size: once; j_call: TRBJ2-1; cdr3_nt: TGTGCCACCAGCACCGGCGGGACAGGGACTAATGAGCAGTTCTTC; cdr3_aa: CATSTGGTGTNEQFF
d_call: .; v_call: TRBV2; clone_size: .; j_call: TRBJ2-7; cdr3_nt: TGTGCCAGCATACAGCGGACCTACGAGCAGTACTTC; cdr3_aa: CASIQRTYEQYF
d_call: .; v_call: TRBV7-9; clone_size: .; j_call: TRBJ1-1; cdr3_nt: TGTGCCAGCAGCGGGCAGGTTAACACTGAAGCTTTCTTT; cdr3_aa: CASSGQVNTEAFF
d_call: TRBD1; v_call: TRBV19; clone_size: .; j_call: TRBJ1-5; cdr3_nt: TGTGCCAGTAGTATGGACAGGGGTATCAATCAGCCCCAGCATTTT; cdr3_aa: CASSMDRGINQPQHF
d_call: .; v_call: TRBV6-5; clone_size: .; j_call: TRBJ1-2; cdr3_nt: TGTGCCAGCAGTTACTCGGACAGATCTTATGGCTACACCTTC; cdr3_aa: CASSYSDRSYGYTF
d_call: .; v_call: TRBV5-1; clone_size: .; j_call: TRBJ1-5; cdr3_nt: TGCGCCAGCAGCTCTATTAATCAGCCCCAGCATTTT; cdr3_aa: CASSSINQPQHF
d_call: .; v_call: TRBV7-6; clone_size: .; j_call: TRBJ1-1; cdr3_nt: TGTGCCAGCAGCTTAGAGCCGACAGGATCGGTTTATGGCACTGAAGCTTTCTTT; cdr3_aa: CASSLEPTGSVYGTEAFF
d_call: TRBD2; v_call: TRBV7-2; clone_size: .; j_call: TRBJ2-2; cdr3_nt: TGTGCCAGCAGCTTAGCGGGAGGGCGAGGCGGGGAGCTGTTTTTT; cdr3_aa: CASSLAGGRGGELFF